This T cell receptor beta chain was observed in a study of regulatory T cells in long-lasting Graves disease (dated by TCRdb to the early 2020s). In terms of the full investigation: Patients with newly diagnosed Graves' disease had been on antithyroid drugs for under 3 months. Persistent Graves' disease patients were compared with newly diagnosed Graves' disease patients by peripheral blood TCR sequencing and RNA sequencing. The study was conducted in China and was registered as a clinical trial. A total of some 33 samples were covered by TCR sequencing, comprising some 13 persistent and 20 or so newly diagnosed Graves' disease patients. The paper as a whole reports these results and caveats: Persistent disease showed preferential use of TRBV28, TRBJ1-2 and TRBJ2-5, whereas newly diagnosed disease favored TRBV20-1 and TRBJ2-1. Persistent patients shared more public clonotypes among themselves (2,741) than newly diagnosed patients did (more than 950). As a limitation, the authors acknowledged that the small sample size may reduce accuracy. Peripheral blood alone was examined, since thyroid tissue, which constituted the primary lesion, could not be accessed. Compared with newly diagnosed patients, patients with persistent Graves' disease had lower TCR Shannon entropy and fewer highly expanded clones, which suggests clonal expansion. Sequencing and analysis were restricted to the TCR beta chain.

This clonotype was counted many times. There is no known antigen for this receptor. No much larger clone exists at a distance of one base, and base qualities are not known. The label giving this sample's time point can be read as: newly diagnosed GD, antithyroid drugs for less than 3 months. For both TCR sequencing and RNA sequencing, RNA was extracted from PBMCs using TRIzol. The diagnosis of Graves' disease followed American Thyroid Association guidelines. Patients were recruited from an endocrinology department in Xi'an, China. Each patient gave 7 to 9.5 milliliters of peripheral blood, collected in an EDTA anticoagulant tube. PBMCs were isolated by Ficoll Paque Plus density gradient separation without further T cell sorting. An Agilent 2100 Bioanalyzer and agarose gel were used to assess RNA quality, and a NanoDrop 2000 was used to measure RNA concentration. Taken from cysteine to phenylalanine, the CDR3 has 15 residues. Only the CDR3 DNA stays, 45 bases, in frame from base 1. According to the germline V gene, CDR1 reads SGHAT and CDR2 reads FQNNGV. The V end loses 2 bases and the J end loses 9 bases, and a stretch of 14 bases separates them.

The receptor library was made with multiplex PCR. Data came from an Illumina HiSeq 4000. CDR3 regions were amplified by Arm-PCR with iRepertoire HTBI primers to construct TCR beta libraries. PCR products were gel purified before sequencing. The original methods were these. Gene usage analysis of CDR3 amino acid clonotypes relied on the approximately 60 TRBV and around 14 TRBJ segments identified across samples. COPE and FqMerger were used to merge the filtered high-quality paired reads into contigs. Contigs were aligned with BLAST to IMGT TRBV, TRBD and TRBJ reference genes, and CDR3 was defined per IMGT. Highly expanded clones were defined as clonotypes with a frequency above 0.1%. Shannon entropy was used to measure repertoire diversity, and the Gini coefficient was used to measure V-J evenness. Public clonotypes were defined as clonotypes shared by more than one individual. The raw public data were reprocessed by TCRdb itself: fastp quality trimming at Q25, MiXCR clonotype calling, in-frame beta chains only. CDR3 protein duplicates are merged, each entry listing the most common genes and DNA. The V and J calls were not made by the authors but by TCRdb's processing. This sample has 550,000 or so distinct CDR3 sequences in its table, and approximately 12% of those were observed once. Of the sample, approximately 9.6% is held by the ten largest clones.

The sample also formed part of further work on T cells in Graves' hyperthyroidism and ophthalmopathy. Per the second study: Stable Graves' hyperthyroidism was defined as no progression to ophthalmopathy during 18 months of follow-up. Hyperthyroidism patients were newly diagnosed, had a disease duration of under 2 months, and were aged 18 to 65 years. The study excluded patients with uncontrolled infections, other autoimmune diseases, pregnancy or lactation. Diagnoses were based on clinical symptoms, serum thyroxine and TRAb, thyroid ultrasound and orbital computed tomography. The first round of RT-PCR for the TCR CDR3 was performed with the HTBI primer set and the Qiagen OneStep RT-PCR kit. Blood samples also contained most of the expanded thyroid clonotypes (frequency above 0.001), which suggests that blood repertoires may reflect thyroid immune responses. Ophthalmopathy was separated from stable hyperthyroidism by a 13 V-J signature model, with around 90% sensitivity and about 84% specificity obtained in cross-validation and 80%/75% obtained in testing. In validation, progression to ophthalmopathy was predicted by the model with 70.59% sensitivity and approximately 78% specificity, a median of 6.5 months before onset. To identify distinguishing TCR V-J signatures, a discovery cohort of some 99 patients was used, comprising under 45 with Graves' ophthalmopathy and roughly 60 with stable Graves' hyperthyroidism. Prospective prediction of ophthalmopathy was tested in an independent validation cohort of fewer than 20 hyperthyroidism patients and some 17 patients who later progressed to ophthalmopathy. For training and testing, the 100 or so patients in the discovery cohort were randomly divided in a 7:3 ratio. In addition, the study compared T-cell repertoires in thyroid tissue and in blood from roughly six Graves' hyperthyroidism patients. After blood sampling, hyperthyroidism patients were treated with methimazole at a starting dose of 30 mg daily, and ophthalmopathy patients were treated with high-dose intravenous methylprednisolone. Libraries were constructed in a second round of multiplex PCR, after which size selection and purification were performed. Sequencing of the libraries was done on an Illumina HiSeq2000 using paired-end 100 bp reads. SOAPnuke was used to process the raw data, throwing out any read that contained adapters or uncalled bases, had a mean Phred below 15, or lacked an exact constant-primer or identifier match. High-quality paired reads were merged with COPE v1.2.5, and unique nucleotide sequences were defined as clonotypes. MiTCR v1.1 was used to align clonotypes to the IMGT TRBV, TRBD and TRBJ reference segments. The analysis included only V-J combinations with a frequency above 0.0001, which together covered roughly 99% of the repertoires. The TCS score was defined as F50 (clonal expansion) divided by E x V (chaos), with BLOSUM62-based TCRdist calculated between CDR3 peptides within each V-J. Welch's t-statistics and random forest reduced 500 to 650 V-J features to roughly 13, which were used in a naive Bayes classifier (R e1071). No statistical method was used to set the sample size in advance, and investigators knew the group allocation. According to the paper, TCR Vbeta CDR3 sequencing was carried out on approximately 140 peripheral blood samples, which came from around 43 ophthalmopathy, fewer than 80 hyperthyroidism and roughly 17 progressor patients.

The material was peripheral blood mononuclear cells (PBMCs), obtained at new diagnosis, from a patient treated with antithyroid drugs. Recombination linked TRBV11-2 to TRBJ1-6, with no reliable assignment of the D segment. The sequence was obtained from a woman in her 30s with Graves disease. Donor details come from another sample of the same person, matched by shared clones. The CDR3 corresponds to CASSLLARASSPLHF. The sequence in DNA is TGTGCCAGCAGCTTACTGGCCCGGGCGAGTTCACCCCTCCACTTT.